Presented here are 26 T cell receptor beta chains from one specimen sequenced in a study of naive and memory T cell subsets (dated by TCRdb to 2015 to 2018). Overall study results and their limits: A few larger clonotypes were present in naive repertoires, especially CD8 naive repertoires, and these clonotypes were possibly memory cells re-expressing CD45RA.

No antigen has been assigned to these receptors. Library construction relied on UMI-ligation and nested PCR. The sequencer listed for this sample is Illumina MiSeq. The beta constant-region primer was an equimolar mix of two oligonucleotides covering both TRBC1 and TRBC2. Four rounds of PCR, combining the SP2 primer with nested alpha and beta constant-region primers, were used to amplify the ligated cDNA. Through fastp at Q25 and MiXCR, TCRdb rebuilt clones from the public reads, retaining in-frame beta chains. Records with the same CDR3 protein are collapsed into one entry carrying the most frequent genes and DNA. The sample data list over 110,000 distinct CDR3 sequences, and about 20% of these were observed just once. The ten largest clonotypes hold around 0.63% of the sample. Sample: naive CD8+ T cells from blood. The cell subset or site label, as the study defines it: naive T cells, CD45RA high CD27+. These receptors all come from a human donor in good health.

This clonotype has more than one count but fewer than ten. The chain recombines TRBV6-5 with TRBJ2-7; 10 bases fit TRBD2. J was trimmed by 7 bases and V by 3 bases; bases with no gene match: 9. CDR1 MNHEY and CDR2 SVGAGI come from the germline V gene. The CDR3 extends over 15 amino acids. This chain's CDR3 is CASSYESSGRGEQYF. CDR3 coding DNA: TGTGCCAGCAGTTATGAGTCCAGCGGGAGGGGTGAGCAGTACTTC.

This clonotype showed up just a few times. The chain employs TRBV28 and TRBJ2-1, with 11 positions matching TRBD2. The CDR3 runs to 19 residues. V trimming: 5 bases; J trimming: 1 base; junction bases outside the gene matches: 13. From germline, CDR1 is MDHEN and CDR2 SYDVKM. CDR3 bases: TGTGCCAGCAGTGGGACTAGCGGTTCCACTCTCATATCCTACAATGAGCAGTTCTTC. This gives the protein CASSGTSGSTLISYNEQFF.

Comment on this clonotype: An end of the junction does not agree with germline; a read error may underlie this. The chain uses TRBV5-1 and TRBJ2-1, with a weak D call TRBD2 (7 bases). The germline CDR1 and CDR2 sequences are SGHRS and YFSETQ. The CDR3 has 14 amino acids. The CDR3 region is CASRPGGGYNKQFF. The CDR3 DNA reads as TGCGCCAGCAGACCCGGCGGGGGCTACAATAAGCAGTTCTTC.

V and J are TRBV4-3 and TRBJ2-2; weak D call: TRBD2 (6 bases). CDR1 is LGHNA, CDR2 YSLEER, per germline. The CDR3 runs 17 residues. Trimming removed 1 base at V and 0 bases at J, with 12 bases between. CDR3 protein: CASSQGLSGANTGELFF. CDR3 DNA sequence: TGCGCCAGCAGCCAAGGCCTTAGCGGAGCGAACACCGGGGAGCTGTTTTTT.

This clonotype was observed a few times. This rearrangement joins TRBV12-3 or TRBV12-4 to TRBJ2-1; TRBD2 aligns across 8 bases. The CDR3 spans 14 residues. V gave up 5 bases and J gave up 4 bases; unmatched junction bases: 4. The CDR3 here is CASSPSSGYNEQFF. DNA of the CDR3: TGTGCCAGCAGTCCCTCTAGCGGGTACAATGAGCAGTTCTTC.

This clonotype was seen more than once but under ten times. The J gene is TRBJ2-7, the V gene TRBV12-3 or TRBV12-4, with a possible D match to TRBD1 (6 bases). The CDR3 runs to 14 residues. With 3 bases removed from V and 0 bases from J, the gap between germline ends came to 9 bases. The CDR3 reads CASSLDSSSYEQYF. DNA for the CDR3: TGTGCCAGCAGTTTGGACAGTAGCTCCTACGAGCAGTACTTC.

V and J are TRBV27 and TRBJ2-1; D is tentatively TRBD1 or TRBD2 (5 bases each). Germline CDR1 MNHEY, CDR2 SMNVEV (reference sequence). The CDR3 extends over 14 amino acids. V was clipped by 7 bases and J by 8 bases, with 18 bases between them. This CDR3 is CASTHGALGHEQFF. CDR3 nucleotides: TGTGCCAGCACCCACGGGGCGCTTGGTCATGAGCAGTTCTTC.

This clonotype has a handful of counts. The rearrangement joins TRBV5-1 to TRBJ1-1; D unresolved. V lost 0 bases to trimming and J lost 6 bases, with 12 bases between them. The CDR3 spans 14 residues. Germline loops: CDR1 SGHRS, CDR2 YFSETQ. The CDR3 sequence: CASSLASAASEAFF. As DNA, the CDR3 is TGCGCCAGCAGCTTGGCGTCGGCAGCCTCTGAAGCTTTCTTT. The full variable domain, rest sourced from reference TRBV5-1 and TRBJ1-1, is KAGVTQTPRYLIKTRGQQVTLSCSPISGHRSVSWYQQTPGQGLQFLFEYFSETQRNKGNFPGRFSGRQFSNSRSEMNVSTLELGDSALYLCASSLASAASEAFFGQGTRLTVV.

The CDR3 sequence: CASSLGAGGPNSEKLFF. For the CDR3, the DNA is TGTGCCAGCAGCTTAGGGGCAGGGGGCCCGAATTCTGAAAAACTGTTTTTT. The rearrangement uses TRBV7-9 and TRBJ1-4; 8 bases map to TRBD1. Germline lookup yields CDR1 SEHNR and CDR2 FQNEAQ (reference sequence). This CDR3 has 17 amino acids. V shed 1 base, J shed 7 bases, and the junction held 11 bases outside the gene matches. The full variable domain, in which reference TRBV7-9 and TRBJ1-4 provide the parts outside the CDR3, is DTGVSQNPRHKITKRGQNVTFRCDPISEHNRLYWYRQTLGQGPEFLTYFQNEAQLEKSRLLSDRFSAERPKGSFSTLEIQRTEQGDSAMYLCASSLGAGGPNSEKLFFGSGTQLSVL.

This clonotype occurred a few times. The CDR3 DNA reads TGCGCCAGCAGTGTCTGGGGAGGGGAGCTGTTTTTT. This sequence encodes CASSVWGGELFF. This chain uses TRBV10-2 with TRBJ2-2; no clear D gene. This CDR3 contains 12 residues. In germline, CDR1 is WSHSY, CDR2 SAAADI. The ends were cut back, 4 bases at V and 8 bases at J, with 8 bases in the middle.

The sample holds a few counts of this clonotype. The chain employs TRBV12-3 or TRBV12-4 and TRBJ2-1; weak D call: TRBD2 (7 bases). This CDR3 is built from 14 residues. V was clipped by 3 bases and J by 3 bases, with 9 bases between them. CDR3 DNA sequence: TGTGCCAGCAGTTTCGGGGGGCACTACAATGAGCAGTTCTTC. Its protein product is CASSFGGHYNEQFF.

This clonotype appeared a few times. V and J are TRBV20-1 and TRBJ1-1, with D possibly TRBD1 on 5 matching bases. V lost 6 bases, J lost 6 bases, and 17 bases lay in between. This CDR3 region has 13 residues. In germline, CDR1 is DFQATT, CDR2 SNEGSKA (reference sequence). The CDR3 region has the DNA TGCAGTGCCAGGAAACTGGGGGAGGCTGAAGCTTTCTTT. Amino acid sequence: CSARKLGEAEAFF.

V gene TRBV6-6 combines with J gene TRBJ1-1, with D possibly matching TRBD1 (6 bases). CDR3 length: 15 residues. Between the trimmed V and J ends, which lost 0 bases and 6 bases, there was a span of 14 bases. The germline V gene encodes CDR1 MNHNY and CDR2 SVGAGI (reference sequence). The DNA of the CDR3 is TGTGCCAGCAGTTACTCGAGCCAGGGGAGTGCTGAAGCTTTCTTT. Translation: CASSYSSQGSAEAFF.

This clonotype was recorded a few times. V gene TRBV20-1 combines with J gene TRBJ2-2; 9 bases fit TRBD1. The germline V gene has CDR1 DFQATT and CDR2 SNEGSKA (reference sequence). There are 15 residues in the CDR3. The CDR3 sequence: CRGRPRDRVAGELFF. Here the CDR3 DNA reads TGCAGGGGGAGGCCCCGGGACAGGGTCGCCGGGGAGCTGTTTTTT.

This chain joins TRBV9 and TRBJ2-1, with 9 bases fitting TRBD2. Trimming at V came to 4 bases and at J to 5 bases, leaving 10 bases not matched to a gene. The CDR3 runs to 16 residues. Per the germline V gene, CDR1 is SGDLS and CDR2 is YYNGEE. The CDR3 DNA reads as TGTGCCAGCAGCCCCCCCGGACTAGCGAAGCACAATGAGCAGTTCTTC. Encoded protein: CASSPPGLAKHNEQFF.

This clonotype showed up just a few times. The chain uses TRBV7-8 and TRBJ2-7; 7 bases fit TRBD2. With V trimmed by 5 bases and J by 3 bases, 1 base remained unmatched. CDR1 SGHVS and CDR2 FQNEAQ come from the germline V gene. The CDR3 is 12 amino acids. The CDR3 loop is CASSGRVYEQYF. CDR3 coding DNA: TGTGCCAGCAGCGGGAGGGTCTACGAGCAGTACTTC. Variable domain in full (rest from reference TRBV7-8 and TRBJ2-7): GAGVSQSPRYKVAKRGQDVALRCDPISGHVSLFWYQQALGQGPEFLTYFQNEAQLDKSGLPSDRFFAERPEGSVSTLKIQRTQQEDSAVYLCASSGRVYEQYFGPGTRLTVT.

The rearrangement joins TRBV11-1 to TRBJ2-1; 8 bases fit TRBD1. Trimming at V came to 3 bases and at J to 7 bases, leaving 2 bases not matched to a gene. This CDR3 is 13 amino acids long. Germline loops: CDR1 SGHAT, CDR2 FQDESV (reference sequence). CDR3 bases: TGTGCCAGCAGCTTCTACAGGGGGAATGAGCAGTTCTTC. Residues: CASSFYRGNEQFF. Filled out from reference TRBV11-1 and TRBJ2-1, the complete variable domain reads EAEVAQSPRYKITEKSQAVAFWCDPISGHATLYWYRQILGQGPELLVQFQDESVVDDSQLPKDRFSAERLKGVDSTLKIQPAELGDSAMYLCASSFYRGNEQFFGPGTRLTVL.

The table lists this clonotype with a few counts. Written as DNA, the CDR3 is TGTGCCAGCAGCTTAGAGCATAGCGGGAGATACGAGCAGTACTTC. The encoded protein is CASSLEHSGRYEQYF. The V call is TRBV7-9, the J call TRBJ2-7; 9 nucleotides agree with TRBD2. Per germline, CDR1 SEHNR and CDR2 FQNEAQ (reference sequence). The V segment lost 1 base and the J segment 4 bases; nucleotides outside the gene matches: 5. This CDR3 region has 15 residues. Full variable domain (rest looked up from reference TRBV7-9 and TRBJ2-7): DTGVSQNPRHKITKRGQNVTFRCDPISEHNRLYWYRQTLGQGPEFLTYFQNEAQLEKSRLLSDRFSAERPKGSFSTLEIQRTEQGDSAMYLCASSLEHSGRYEQYFGPGTRLTVT.

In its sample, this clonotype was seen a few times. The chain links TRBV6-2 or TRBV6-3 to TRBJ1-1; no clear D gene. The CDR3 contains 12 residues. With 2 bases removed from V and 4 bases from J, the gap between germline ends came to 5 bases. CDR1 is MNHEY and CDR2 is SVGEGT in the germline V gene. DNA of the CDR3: TGTGCCAGCAGTTACGGGATCACTGAAGCTTTCTTT. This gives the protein CASSYGITEAFF.

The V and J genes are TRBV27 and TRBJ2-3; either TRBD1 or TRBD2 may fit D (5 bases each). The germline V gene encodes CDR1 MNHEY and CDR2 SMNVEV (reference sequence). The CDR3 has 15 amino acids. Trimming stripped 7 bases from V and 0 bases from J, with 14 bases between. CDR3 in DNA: TGTGCCAGCAAAGACTGGGGGTCTAGCACAGATACGCAGTATTTT. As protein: CASKDWGSSTDTQYF.

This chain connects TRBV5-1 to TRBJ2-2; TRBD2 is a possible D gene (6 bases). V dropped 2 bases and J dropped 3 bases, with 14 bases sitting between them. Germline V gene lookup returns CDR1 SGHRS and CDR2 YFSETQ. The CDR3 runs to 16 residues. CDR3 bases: TGCGCCAGCAGCTTACCTGCTAGCGAATACACCGGGGAGCTGTTTTTT. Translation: CASSLPASEYTGELFF.

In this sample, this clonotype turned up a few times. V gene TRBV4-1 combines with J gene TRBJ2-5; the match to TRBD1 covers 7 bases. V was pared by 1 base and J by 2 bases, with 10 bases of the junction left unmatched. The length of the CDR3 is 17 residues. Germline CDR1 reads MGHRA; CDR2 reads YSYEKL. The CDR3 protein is CASSQGPMGTEQETQYF. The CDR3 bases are TGCGCCAGCAGCCAAGGCCCCATGGGGACAGAACAAGAGACCCAGTACTTC.

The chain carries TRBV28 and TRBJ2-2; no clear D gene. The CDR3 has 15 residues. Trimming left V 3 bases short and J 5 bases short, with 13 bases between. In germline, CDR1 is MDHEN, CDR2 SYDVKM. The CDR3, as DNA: TGTGCCAGCAGTTTTCCGTCCCTAGGGACCGGGGAGCTGTTTTTT. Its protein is CASSFPSLGTGELFF.

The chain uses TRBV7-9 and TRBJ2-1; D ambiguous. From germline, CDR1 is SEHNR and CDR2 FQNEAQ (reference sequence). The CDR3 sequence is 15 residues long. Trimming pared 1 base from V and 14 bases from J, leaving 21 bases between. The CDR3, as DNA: TGTGCCAGCAGCTTAGAGGAAGGTCCCGGGCCAATGAAGTTCTTC. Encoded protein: CASSLEEGPGPMKFF.

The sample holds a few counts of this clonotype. CDR3: CASSPTDRDYEQYF. CDR3 bases: TGTGCCAGCAGTCCGACGGACAGGGACTACGAGCAGTACTTC. The rearrangement uses TRBV28 and TRBJ2-7; TRBD1 matches at 8 bases. V shed 5 bases and J 3 bases; nucleotides not matched to a gene: 6. This CDR3 is 14 amino acids long. Germline V gives CDR1 MDHEN, CDR2 SYDVKM. The full variable domain, completed using reference TRBV28 and TRBJ2-7, is DVKVTQSSRYLVKRTGEKVFLECVQDMDHENMFWYRQDPGLGLRLIYFSYDVKMKEKGDIPEGYSVSREKKERFSLILESASTNQTSMYLCASSPTDRDYEQYFGPGTRLTVT.

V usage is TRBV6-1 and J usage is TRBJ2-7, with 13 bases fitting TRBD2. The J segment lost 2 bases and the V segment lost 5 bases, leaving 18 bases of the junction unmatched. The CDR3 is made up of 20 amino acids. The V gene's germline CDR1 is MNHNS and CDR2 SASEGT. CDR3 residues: CASSPKRAKVGLAGAYEQYF. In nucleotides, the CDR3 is TGTGCCAGCAGTCCAAAGCGGGCCAAGGTTGGACTAGCGGGGGCCTACGAGCAGTACTTC.